A selection of T cell receptor beta chains follows, all from one sample in a study of T cells expressing NK-cell markers. From the 5' RACE reads, TCRdb lists one entry per CDR3 protein and no DNA. This table holds roughly 180,000 distinct CDR3 sequences. Source material: blood T cells: a sorted CD56 or NKG2C T cell subset, CD4+ or CD8+ T cells, or bulk PBMC T cells (not recorded which). The origin of the receptors is a woman aged 18 to 75 in good health. Both conserved end residues are part of each CDR3.

TRBJ1-5,TRBV7-8,CASSKQDQPQHF
TRBJ1-6,TRBV25-1,CASSGGSRGSPLHF
TRBJ2-1,TRBV12-5,CASGLGQGARFF
TRBJ1-1,TRBV5-4,CASSLADSTEAFF
TRBJ1-1,TRBV11-2,CASRDPGTVNTEAFF
TRBJ1-1,TRBV11-1,CASSPQDRIYTEAFF
TRBJ2-5,TRBV12-3/TRBV12-4,CASSRPAGTGETQYF
TRBJ2-5,TRBV5-1,CASSFGGGQETQYF
TRBJ2-7,TRBV3-1,CASSQGLKSSYEQYF
TRBJ1-1,TRBV27,CASLPFQGYTEAFF
TRBJ2-1,TRBV6-1,CASRTSGYRMDEQFF
TRBJ2-2,TRBV11-2,CASSLGPPLHNTGELFF
TRBJ2-1,TRBV5-1,CASSLLTGSSEQFF
TRBJ2-3,TRBV20-1,CSAATGTSGGDTQYF
TRBJ2-4,TRBV2,CASSQGSLAKNIQYF
TRBJ1-5,TRBV4-1,CASSQGDGAFNQPQHF
TRBJ2-2,TRBV4-2,CASSQEPTGNTGELFF
TRBJ1-5,TRBV5-6,CASSRRGNQPQHF
TRBJ1-1,TRBV18,CASSQGPRAFF
TRBJ2-7,TRBV6-1,CASSDGGVRYEQYF
TRBJ1-5,TRBV12-3/TRBV12-4,CASSLAGGQGVQPQHF
TRBJ2-7,TRBV3-1,CASSQGAASSYEQYF
TRBJ1-2,TRBV5-1,CASSLAGSSHGLNGYTF
TRBJ1-1,TRBV28,CASRSFGALNTEAFF
TRBJ2-1,TRBV19,CASSMGGNTYNEQFF
TRBJ2-7,TRBV7-2,CASSLLGQGIYYEQYF